The 6 T cell receptor beta chains given below trace back to one sample, sequenced in a study of T cells in Graves' hyperthyroidism and ophthalmopathy. It was RNA transcripts that yielded the amplified TCR beta CDR3 regions. HTBI primers drove first-round RT-PCR of the TCR CDR3. TCRdb reanalysed the multiplex PCR reads using MiXCR and keeps one entry per CDR3 protein. This table holds about 530,000 distinct CDR3 sequences, under 20% found once. Sequencing input: blood. Receptors were obtained from a woman between 18 and 29 years old with Graves' ophthalmopathy.

This clonotype has a count of ten or more. The V call is TRBV2, the J call TRBJ2-1; possibly TRBD2 for D (6 bases). CDR3 length: 13 residues. Looked up from germline, CDR1 is SNHLY and CDR2 is FYNNEI. V was trimmed by 5 bases and J by 7 bases, leaving 12 bases between them. The CDR3: CASSLTAGNEQFF. The CDR3 DNA is TGTGCCAGCAGTTTGACAGCGGGTAATGAGCAGTTCTTC.

This clonotype was counted many times. The rearrangement joins TRBV5-5 to TRBJ1-4; D is undetermined. Trimming cost V 0 bases and J 4 bases, with 10 bases left between them. Per germline, CDR1 SGHKS and CDR2 YYEKEE (reference sequence). The CDR3 consists of 15 residues. The DNA for the CDR3 is TGTGCCAGCAGCTTGGCGGCAGCGAATAATGAAAAACTGTTTTTT. It yields the protein CASSLAAANNEKLFF.

This clonotype was seen only a few times. This sequence joins TRBV27 and TRBJ2-5; D remains unclear. This CDR3 is 13 amino acids long. Germline assignment: CDR1 MNHEY and CDR2 SMNVEV (reference sequence). V lost 0 bases and J lost 0, with 2 bases in between. The CDR3 loop is CASSLSNQETQYF. DNA of the CDR3: TGTGCCAGCAGTTTATCGAACCAAGAGACCCAGTACTTC.

The V call is TRBV25-1, the J call TRBJ2-7; D not certain. V was shortened by 2 bases and J by 0 bases, with 8 bases between the two germline ends. The CDR3 runs to 14 residues. From germline, CDR1 is MGHDK and CDR2 SYGVNS. CDR3 residues: CASSEVLPSYEQYF. In DNA form, the CDR3 reads TGTGCCAGCAGTGAAGTTCTACCCTCCTACGAGCAGTACTTC.

In this sample, this clonotype turned up a few times. The chain uses TRBV11-2 and TRBJ1-4; D possibly corresponds to TRBD1 (5 bases). Germline V gives CDR1 SGHAT, CDR2 FQNNGV. The CDR3 extends over 15 amino acids. Between the trimmed V and J ends, which lost 2 bases and 4 bases, there was a span of 11 bases. Written as DNA, the CDR3 is TGTGCCAGCAGCTTACAGGGCACCCATAATGAAAAACTGTTTTTT. Translated: CASSLQGTHNEKLFF.

This clonotype was observed at least ten times. The genes are TRBV5-1 and TRBJ2-2, with 8 bases lining up with TRBD1. Germline values: CDR1 SGHRS, CDR2 YFSETQ. J was trimmed by 10 bases and V by 4 bases; bases with no gene match: 6. The CDR3 length is 13 residues. The CDR3 DNA reads as TGCGCCAGCAGCGTGCGACAGGGGTTGGAGCTGTTTTTT. Its protein product is CASSVRQGLELFF.